The source of this T cell receptor (beta chain) is a study of blood T cell repertoires in COVID-19. The V and J ends lost 2 bases and 8 bases respectively, with 13 bases between them. This CDR3 has 13 amino acids. Germline values: CDR1 SGHNT, CDR2 YYREEE (reference sequence). Source study methods: It was from reference gene primer amplification that nucleated cell counts were estimated. The data were produced by immunoSEQ multiplex PCR, yet TCRdb's version contains in-frame clones alone and is incomplete. D and trimming come from the DNA, and the V and J calls and clone size come from that table. The sample yields some 250,000 clones, 80% to 90% seen once. Cohorts were assigned according to the clinical history that participants reported.

Sequences were obtained from PBMCs or T cells enriched from blood (not recorded which). This chain joins TRBV5-4 and TRBJ1-2; D gene unclear. This receptor was taken from a woman aged 45-59 years who had recovered from COVID-19. CDR3 DNA sequence: TGTGCCAGCAGCTTTGTCGGAGAGGGAGGCTACACCTTC. Protein sequence: CASSFVGEGGYTF.